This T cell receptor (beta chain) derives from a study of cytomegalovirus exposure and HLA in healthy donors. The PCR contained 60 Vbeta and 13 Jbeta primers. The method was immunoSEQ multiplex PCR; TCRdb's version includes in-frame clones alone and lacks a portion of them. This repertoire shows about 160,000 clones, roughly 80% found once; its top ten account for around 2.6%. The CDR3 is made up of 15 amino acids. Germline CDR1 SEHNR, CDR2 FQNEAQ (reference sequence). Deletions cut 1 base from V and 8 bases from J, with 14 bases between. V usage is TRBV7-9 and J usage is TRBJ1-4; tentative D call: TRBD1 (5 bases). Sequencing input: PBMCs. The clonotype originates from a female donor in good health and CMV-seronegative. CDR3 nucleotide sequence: TGTGCCAGCAGCTTAGAAGGCAGGGCGGTAGAAAAACTGTTTTTT. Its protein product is CASSLEGRAVEKLFF. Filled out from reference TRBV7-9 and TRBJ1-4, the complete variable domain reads DTGVSQNPRHKITKRGQNVTFRCDPISEHNRLYWYRQTLGQGPEFLTYFQNEAQLEKSRLLSDRFSAERPKGSFSTLEIQRTEQGDSAMYLCASSLEGRAVEKLFFGSGTQLSVL.